What follows describes a single T cell receptor (beta chain). This entry is derived from a study of OX40 agonist ivuxolimab in advanced cancers. On the study more broadly: Patients took ivuxolimab, an agonistic anti-OX40 (CD134) antibody. Every 2 weeks, patients received ivuxolimab intravenously, dosed at 0.01 to 10 mg/kg. Averaging about 60 years in age, with a range of about 23 to 79, the cohort was about 85% male. Previous treatment with anti-PD-1, anti-PD-L1 or anti-CTLA-4 therapy was allowed; approximately 40% had received some.

The method was immunoSEQ multiplex PCR; TCRdb's version includes in-frame clones alone and lacks a portion of them. The sample consists of 77,000 or so clones, just under 95% of them appearing once. Sequences were derived from CD4+ or CD8+ T cells sorted from blood, sampled in a trial of the OX40 agonist ivuxolimab. The TCR sequence derives from an adult with an advanced solid tumor such as melanoma, head and neck, liver or kidney cancer.

The CDR3 region has the DNA TGTGCCAGCAGCCAATTTGTGACTAGCGGAACCTCAATATCACGACGGGAGACCCAGTACTTC. This translates into CASSQFVTSGTSISRRETQYF. The V and J genes are TRBV14 and TRBJ2-5, with 9 bases matching TRBD2. V dropped 2 bases and J dropped 5; count of bases not matched to a gene: 24. This CDR3 has 21 residues. The germline V gene has CDR1 SGHDN and CDR2 FVKESK.